A single sample gave rise to the 30 T cell receptor beta chains below, sequenced in a study of shared clonotypes between healthy human individuals. The protocol was immunoSEQ multiplex PCR, while the TCRdb copy is restricted to in-frame clones and leaves out a portion. This sample yields roughly 700,000 clones, of which 90% are seen a single time; about 34% belongs to the top ten. Sequencing input: memory CD8+ T cells from PBMCs. Subset reported: CD45RO+ cells pooled with CCR7-negative TemRA cells. The receptors shown here come from a man aged 18-30 years in good health. Some clones in this sample may be carry-over from other donors' samples.

The rearrangement uses TRBV5-6 and TRBJ1-3; D gene ambiguous. V was clipped by 4 bases and J by 0 bases, with 5 bases between them. Germline CDR1 SGHDT, CDR2 YYEEEE. The CDR3 runs to 13 residues. The CDR3 spells CASSLGSGNTIYF. The CDR3 nucleotides are TGTGCCAGCAGCCTGGGCTCTGGAAACACCATATATTTT.

This clone was detected once. The J gene is TRBJ1-1, the V gene TRBV15, with D unresolved. Germline CDR1 LNHNV, CDR2 YYDKDF (reference sequence). The CDR3 spans 13 residues. Trimming pared 0 bases from V and 6 bases from J, leaving 8 bases between. Here the CDR3 reads CATSRDMQSEAFF. CDR3 nucleotide sequence: TGTGCCACCAGCAGAGATATGCAGTCTGAAGCTTTCTTT.

This clone was detected once. The V and J genes are TRBV27 and TRBJ1-4, with D perhaps matching TRBD1 (6 bases). Germline V gene data show CDR1 as MNHEY and CDR2 as SMNVEV (reference sequence). CDR3 length: 18 residues. Trimming stripped 0 bases from V and 8 bases from J, with 22 bases between. The CDR3 DNA sequence: TGTGCCAGCAGTTTATCCCTGCGACAGGTCCAACGGGGGGAAAAACTGTTTTTT. It translates to CASSLSLRQVQRGEKLFF.

This clone was seen a single time. For the CDR3, the DNA is TGTGCCAGCAGCTTAGGGGACAGGGGCGCCCAGAACACTGAAGCTTTCTTT. This translates into CASSLGDRGAQNTEAFF. This chain links TRBV7-8 with TRBJ1-1, with TRBD1 matching 10 bases. With V trimmed by 1 base and J by 1 base, 6 bases remained unmatched. The CDR3 sequence is 17 residues long. Germline assignment: CDR1 SGHVS and CDR2 FQNEAQ.

The chain joins TRBV7-8 to TRBJ2-1; TRBD2 matches 12 bases. Germline values: CDR1 SGHVS, CDR2 FQNEAQ. The CDR3 runs 16 residues. The ends lost 2 bases at V and 6 bases at J; junction bases unmatched: 5. The CDR3: CASSLNLAGGTNEQFF. CDR3 DNA: TGTGCCAGCAGCTTAAATCTAGCGGGAGGGACCAATGAGCAGTTCTTC.

The chain couples TRBV21-1 to TRBJ2-7. TRBV21-1 is listed as a pseudogene. This CDR3 region has 13 residues. The CDR3 DNA follows: TGTGCCAGCAGCCGGGGGCCAAGCTACGAGCAGTACTTC. Translated: CASSRGPSYEQYF.

J is TRBJ1-1 and V is TRBV9; D perhaps matches TRBD1 (6 bases). Trimming shortened V by 4 bases and J by 0 bases, and 19 bases separated the two germline ends. This CDR3 contains 17 residues. Looked up from germline, CDR1 is SGDLS and CDR2 is YYNGEE. The CDR3 protein is CASSPHLAGAMNTEAFF. The CDR3 DNA follows: TGTGCCAGCAGCCCCCACCTGGCAGGGGCCATGAACACTGAAGCTTTCTTT.

The CDR3 sequence: CASTPPGRTDTQYF. Written as DNA, the CDR3 is TGTGCCAGCACCCCCCCTGGCCGCACAGATACGCAGTATTTT. The chain recombines TRBV27 with TRBJ2-3; D is unclear. V was cut by 7 bases and J by 1 base, with 12 bases left in between. The CDR3 extends over 14 amino acids. Germline assignment: CDR1 MNHEY and CDR2 SMNVEV (reference sequence).

The chain has TRBV27 and TRBJ2-1; D perhaps matches TRBD2 (5 bases). Trimming removed 8 bases at V and 1 base at J, with 15 bases between. Per the germline V gene, CDR1 is MNHEY and CDR2 is SMNVEV (reference sequence). The CDR3 spans 15 residues. CDR3 region: CASYSVWESYNEQFF. Here the CDR3 DNA reads TGTGCCAGCTATTCCGTGTGGGAGTCCTACAATGAGCAGTTCTTC.

The chain combines TRBV6-1 with TRBJ1-5; D gene uncertain. CDR1 is MNHNS and CDR2 is SASEGT in the germline V gene. V shed 2 bases and J shed 5 bases, with 7 bases lying between them. The CDR3 sequence is 13 residues long. The CDR3 here is CASSETVYQPQHF. The CDR3 DNA is TGTGCCAGCAGTGAAACGGTGTATCAGCCCCAGCATTTT.

This sequence joins TRBV6-5 and TRBJ2-5, with D hard to call. The germline gives CDR1 MNHEY, CDR2 SVGAGI. The germline V and J ends were trimmed by 5 bases and 13 bases, with 14 bases remaining between them. The CDR3 is made up of 11 amino acids. CDR3 coding DNA: TGTGCCAGCAGTCAGGATCTGCTGCCGTACTTC. Translating gives CASSQDLLPYF.

DNA for the CDR3: TGTGCCAGCAGATCTGGCCCCTACGAGCAGTACTTC. It encodes CASRSGPYEQYF. The gene calls are TRBV11-2 and TRBJ2-5; the D is unclear. The J call may be in error: the DNA end matches TRBJ2-7 better. This CDR3 spans 12 amino acids. Per the germline V gene, CDR1 is SGHAT and CDR2 is FQNNGV.

This chain links TRBV7-9 with TRBJ2-5; D might be TRBD1 or TRBD2, each matching 5 bases. Germline CDR1 is SEHNR and CDR2 is FQNEAQ (reference sequence). This CDR3 is built from 16 residues. Deletions cut 4 bases from V and 2 bases from J, with 17 bases between. Written as DNA, the CDR3 is TGTGCCAGCAGCTACGGGACCAGCGATCCGCAAGAGACCCAGTACTTC. It yields the protein CASSYGTSDPQETQYF. Full variable domain (rest looked up from reference TRBV7-9 and TRBJ2-5): DTGVSQNPRHKITKRGQNVTFRCDPISEHNRLYWYRQTLGQGPEFLTYFQNEAQLEKSRLLSDRFSAERPKGSFSTLEIQRTEQGDSAMYLCASSYGTSDPQETQYFGPGTRLLVL.

Comment on this clone: This same CDR3 is encoded by further DNA sequences in the sample. V is TRBV9 and J is TRBJ2-2; unclear D gene. Germline loops: CDR1 SGDLS, CDR2 YYNGEE. This CDR3 region has 13 residues. The ends were cut back, 3 bases at V and 8 bases at J, with 11 bases in the middle. CDR3 protein: CASSAAGGGELFF. The CDR3 coding sequence is TGTGCCAGCAGCGCCGCAGGTGGGGGGGAGCTGTTTTTT.

This chain connects TRBV19 to TRBJ1-2; 9 bases match TRBD1. Germline CDR1 and CDR2: LNHDA and SQIVND (reference sequence). The CDR3 spans 11 residues. The CDR3: CATGQGLGYTF. CDR3 sequence (DNA): TGTGCTACCGGACAGGGGCTTGGCTACACCTTC.

V usage is TRBV13 and J usage is TRBJ2-5; D is unclear. Trimming pared 0 bases from V and 5 bases from J, leaving 7 bases between. The CDR3 contains 13 residues. Per the germline V gene, CDR1 is PRHDT and CDR2 is FYEKMQ (reference sequence). CDR3 DNA sequence: TGTGCCAGCAGCTTAGGGGTCCGCGAGACCCAGTACTTC. Translated, it gives CASSLGVRETQYF.

DNA of the CDR3: TGTGCCAGCAGCTTAGGTAGCGGGAGCTACGAGCAGTACTTC. Its protein is CASSLGSGSYEQYF. V and J are TRBV7-6 and TRBJ2-7, with TRBD2 identical over 9 bases. CDR3 size: 14 residues. J gave up 3 bases and V 1 base, and 1 base lay outside the gene matches. The germline CDR1 and CDR2 sequences are SGHVS and FNYEAQ. Together with reference TRBV7-6 and TRBJ2-7, the CDR3 gives the full variable domain: GAGVSQSPRYKVTKRGQDVALRCDPISGHVSLYWYRQALGQGPEFLTYFNYEAQQDKSGLPNDRFSAERPEGSISTLTIQRTEQRDSAMYRCASSLGSGSYEQYFGPGTRLTVT.

The chain uses TRBV6-5 and TRBJ2-4; 7 nucleotides line up with TRBD1. Germline lookup yields CDR1 MNHEY and CDR2 SVGAGI. The CDR3 extends over 15 amino acids. Trimming cost V 5 bases and J 0 bases; bases outside gene matches: 4. CDR3 residues: CASSKTGLAKNIQYF. Written as DNA, the CDR3 is TGTGCCAGCAGTAAGACAGGGCTAGCCAAAAACATTCAGTACTTC.

The rearrangement links TRBV7-9 to TRBJ2-3; D perhaps matches TRBD2 (6 bases). With 4 bases removed from V and 5 bases from J, the gap between germline ends came to 7 bases. The germline V gene encodes CDR1 SEHNR and CDR2 FQNEAQ (reference sequence). The CDR3 runs 12 residues. The CDR3 bases are TGTGCCAGCAGCTGGGAGGTAGATACGCAGTATTTT. Residues: CASSWEVDTQYF.

The chain links TRBV29-1 to TRBJ2-2; TRBD2 matches at 10 bases. This CDR3 comprises 15 residues. V shed 7 bases and J 4 bases; nucleotides not matched to a gene: 9. The germline CDR1 and CDR2 sequences are SQVTM and ANQGSEA. The CDR3 loop reads CSAGIAGGTTGELFF. DNA of the CDR3: TGCAGCGCAGGAATAGCGGGAGGAACCACCGGGGAGCTGTTTTTT.

This chain uses TRBV11-2 with TRBJ2-1; TRBD1 matches 10 bases. With 5 bases clipped from V and 5 bases from J, the junction kept 3 bases outside the gene matches. The CDR3 runs 14 residues. Germline loops: CDR1 SGHAT, CDR2 FQNNGV. CDR3 in DNA: TGTGCCAGCAGCCGCGGGACAGGGGACAATGAGCAGTTCTTC. Translation gives CASSRGTGDNEQFF.

The rearrangement uses TRBV6-5 and TRBJ2-2; 7 bases line up with TRBD2. CDR1 and CDR2 from the germline V gene are MNHEY and SVGAGI. Unmatched junction bases numbered 10, after V lost 6 bases and J lost 6 bases. The CDR3 extends over 15 amino acids. This CDR3 reads CASRTRGAGPGELFF. The DNA of the CDR3 is TGTGCCAGCAGGACGCGGGGAGCGGGACCCGGGGAGCTGTTTTTT.

The gene calls are TRBV4-1 and TRBJ2-7; D is uncertain. Germline V gene lookup returns CDR1 MGHRA and CDR2 YSYEKL. Trimming took off 4 bases at V and 2 bases at J, with 6 bases between the two ends. The CDR3 sequence is 12 residues long. The CDR3 reads CASSPNTYEQYF. In DNA form, the CDR3 reads TGCGCCAGCAGCCCGAACACCTACGAGCAGTACTTC.

This chain links TRBV2 with TRBJ1-4; D gene unclear. The germline gives CDR1 SNHLY, CDR2 FYNNEI. V lost 2 bases, J lost 0 bases, and 10 bases lay in between. CDR3 length: 16 amino acids. This chain's CDR3 is CASSESLWATNEKLFF. CDR3 DNA: TGTGCCAGCAGTGAATCACTCTGGGCAACTAATGAAAAACTGTTTTTT.

The CDR3 coding sequence is TGTGCCAGCAGTCTGGGGGTCTATGGCTACACCTTC. It translates to CASSLGVYGYTF. The chain carries TRBV25-1 and TRBJ1-2; TRBD1 might be the D (5 bases). Trimming took 5 bases from V and 4 from J, leaving 8 bases between them. The CDR3 is 12 amino acids. CDR1 and CDR2 (germline): MGHDK, SYGVNS.

The V gene is TRBV2, the J gene TRBJ2-7, with D perhaps matching TRBD2 (5 bases). Germline-derived CDR1 and CDR2 are SNHLY and FYNNEI. V was trimmed by 4 bases and J by 6 bases, leaving 19 bases between them. There are 15 residues in the CDR3. The chain's CDR3 is CASSVQVAFEGEQYF. The CDR3 region has the DNA TGTGCCAGCAGTGTGCAGGTGGCCTTCGAGGGCGAGCAGTACTTC.

The V and J genes are TRBV27 and TRBJ2-5; either TRBD1 or TRBD2 may supply D (5 bases each). This CDR3 has 13 amino acids. The germline CDR1 and CDR2 sequences are MNHEY and SMNVEV (reference sequence). The ends were cut back, 6 bases at V and 2 bases at J, with 10 bases in the middle. CDR3 nucleotide sequence: TGTGCCAGCAGGTCGTGGGGGCAAGAGACCCAGTACTTC. Its protein is CASRSWGQETQYF.

The CDR3 DNA reads TGTGCCAGCAGCCAAGCGGACGAGCAGTACTTC. Translating it yields CASSQADEQYF. The chain uses TRBV4-2 and TRBJ2-7; D call uncertain. Looked up from germline, CDR1 is LGHNA and CDR2 is YNFKEQ. The length of the CDR3 is 11 residues. V gave up 1 base and J gave up 5 bases, with 3 bases separating them.

The V gene is TRBV9, the J gene TRBJ2-6, with TRBD1 matching over 7 bases. The junction had 12 bases not matched to a gene; V was cut back by 4 bases and J by 2 bases. The CDR3 has 18 amino acids. The V gene's germline CDR1 is SGDLS and CDR2 YYNGEE. The CDR3 DNA reads as TGTGCCAGCAGCCTTCATAGGCAGGGGGTACCTGGGGCCAACGTCCTGACTTTC. Protein sequence: CASSLHRQGVPGANVLTF.

This chain connects TRBV2 to TRBJ2-7, with 7 bases aligning to TRBD1. The junction had 12 bases not matched to a gene; V was cut back by 1 base and J by 3 bases. There are 17 residues in the CDR3. Germline CDR1 is SNHLY and CDR2 is FYNNEI. Written as DNA, the CDR3 is TGTGCCAGCAGTGAAGTCCCAGGACAGGAGGAAGGCTACGAGCAGTACTTC. This translates into CASSEVPGQEEGYEQYF.